This T cell receptor (beta chain) was obtained from a study of beta chain features in type 1 diabetes. The germline V gene encodes CDR1 GTSNPN and CDR2 SVGIG (reference sequence). The CDR3 length is 13 residues. Remarks on this clone: The antigen remains undetermined. Germline and junction disagree at one end, which may indicate a read error.

Regarding the study as a whole: Within each of all four CD4+ subsets, Type 1 diabetes patients had TCRB CDR3s that were moderately but significantly shorter. VDJ junctions from patients with type 1 diabetes contained fewer insertions and more deletions.

The entirety of the isolated RNA underwent reverse transcription, so expressed TCRB transcripts were sequenced. TCRdb's table, derived via immunoSEQ multiplex PCR, lists solely in-frame clones and lacks some. The sample shows hundreds of thousands of clones, about 14% of them seen only once. This sequence joins TRBV30 and TRBJ2-7, with 8 bases that match TRBD1. Sequenced: naive CD4+ T cells from blood. This clonotype originated in a man aged 18 to 29 with type 1 diabetes. The DNA of the CDR3 is TGTGCCTGGAGTGTGCTGGGACGGACAGGGAGAGACTTC. It is translated as CAWSVLGRTGRDF.